The clone carrying this T cell receptor beta chain has only one observation. Seattle-derived patients entered the study during active infection and were followed longitudinally. The sample belongs to a study of blood T cell repertoires in COVID-19. The overall study: Sources were T cells, B-cell-depleted T cells, or PBMCs; the material itself was cDNA or gDNA.

Authors' processing steps: The authors estimated nucleated cell counts from reference gene primer amplification. Only in-frame clones appear in the TCRdb table, and some are missing; sequencing was by immunoSEQ multiplex PCR. That table furnishes V, J and clone size, whereas the DNA furnished D and trimming. The sample lists more than 200,000 clones, around 84% seen once, with roughly 5% in the top ten. The trim removed 4 bases at V and 5 bases at J, leaving 8 bases unmatched. This CDR3 is built from 17 residues. Germline V lookup: CDR1 KGHDR, CDR2 SFDVKD. Sequenced: peripheral blood. The V call is TRBV24-1, the J call TRBJ2-3; TRBD2 matches 13 bases. The origin of this receptor is a woman in her fifties or sixties with COVID-19, enrolled during active disease. The CDR3 loop is CATSDELAGGPVDTQYF. As DNA, the CDR3 is TGTGCCACCAGTGACGAACTAGCGGGAGGGCCGGTAGATACGCAGTATTTT.